The 32 T cell receptor beta chains presented below share a single source sample, sequenced in a study of low-dose radiotherapy and immunotherapy resistance in tumors. Time point of the sample: after trial treatment. Documented treatment: LDRT plus nivolumab, ipilimumab, low-dose cyclophosphamide and aspirin (RACIN trial). TRAV- and TRBV-specific primers, spanning alpha and beta chains, primed first-strand cDNA. TCRs were put through around 20 PCR cycles of amplification with Phusion. A constant-region primer and the V-primer adapter served as the primer pair. TCRdb redid the calling of the reads with MiXCR, one entry per CDR3 protein. The sample lists some 40,000 distinct CDR3 sequences; less than 25% were seen once. Material: PBMCs, obtained after low-dose radiotherapy plus immunotherapy. The source of these receptors is a female donor with ovarian cancer.

This clonotype was detected once. A single base is all that separates this from a far larger clone, so a read error is likely. The chain recombines TRBV5-1 with TRBJ2-1; D is unclear. V lost 0 bases to trimming and J lost 10 bases, with 17 bases between them. Germline V CDR1 and CDR2: SGHRS, YFSETQ. The CDR3 contains 15 residues. The CDR3 DNA follows: TGCGCCAGCAGCTTGGTCGCCGGAGCCGCCCACGAGCAGTTCTTC. Protein sequence: CASSLVAGAAHEQFF.

The table lists this clonotype with many counts. J is TRBJ2-3 and V is TRBV4-1; no firm D call. Looked up from germline, CDR1 is MGHRA and CDR2 is YSYEKL. Trimming shortened V by 4 bases and J by 2 bases, and 7 bases separated the two germline ends. The CDR3 contains 13 residues. The chain's CDR3 is CASSPGSTDTQYF. The CDR3 DNA is TGCGCCAGCAGCCCCGGTTCCACAGATACGCAGTATTTT.

At least ten counts were recorded for this clonotype. The chain employs TRBV30 and TRBJ2-3, with D perhaps matching TRBD1 (5 bases). CDR1 is GTSNPN, CDR2 SVGIG, per germline (reference sequence). The CDR3 totals 13 residues. V shed 5 bases and J shed 8 bases, with 17 bases lying between them. CDR3: CAWAVGVSATQYF. In DNA form, the CDR3 reads TGTGCCTGGGCAGTAGGGGTATCAGCTACGCAGTATTTT.

This clonotype was observed a handful of times. This chain joins TRBV9 and TRBJ1-1; D might be TRBD1 (5 bases). Trimming stripped 0 bases from V and 0 bases from J, with 9 bases between. There are 15 residues in the CDR3. Germline assignment: CDR1 SGDLS and CDR2 YYNGEE. The CDR3 is CASSVAGAMNTEAFF. In DNA, the CDR3 is TGTGCCAGCAGCGTAGCTGGGGCCATGAACACTGAAGCTTTCTTT.

The V gene is TRBV28, the J gene TRBJ2-7; D is possibly TRBD1 (6 bases). CDR3 length: 14 amino acids. Per germline, CDR1 MDHEN and CDR2 SYDVKM. The ends were cut back, 8 bases at V and 2 bases at J, with 16 bases in the middle. CDR3 loop: CASCNGGLAYEQYF. The CDR3 region has the DNA TGTGCCAGCTGCAATGGGGGCCTGGCCTACGAGCAGTACTTC.

This clonotype was observed at least ten times. This chain uses TRBV11-2 with TRBJ1-2; maybe TRBD1 (6 bases). CDR1 SGHAT and CDR2 FQNNGV come from the germline V gene. Trimming took 5 bases from V and 8 from J, leaving 15 bases between them. The CDR3 runs to 13 residues. In nucleotides, the CDR3 is TGTGCCAGCAGCCAAACAGGGTCGTGGGGCTACACCTTC. As protein: CASSQTGSWGYTF.

This clonotype was found many times. The chain uses TRBV27 and TRBJ2-7; D possibly corresponds to TRBD2 (6 bases). The CDR3 consists of 16 residues. Germline CDR1 is MNHEY and CDR2 is SMNVEV (reference sequence). Trimming cost V 0 bases and J 2 bases, with 14 bases left between them. CDR3 region: CASSLSFGGSPYEQYF. CDR3 nucleotides: TGTGCCAGCAGTTTATCGTTCGGGGGTTCCCCCTACGAGCAGTACTTC.

There are many counts of this clonotype. This chain links TRBV7-9 with TRBJ2-5; 8 bases are a match to TRBD2. Germline V CDR1 and CDR2: SEHNR, FQNEAQ (reference sequence). Germline trimming cut 3 bases from V and 4 bases from J; bases unmatched to any gene: 10. The CDR3 has 16 amino acids. The CDR3 sequence is CASSFSVLAGPETQYF. DNA for the CDR3: TGTGCCAGCAGCTTCTCCGTCCTAGCGGGCCCAGAGACCCAGTACTTC.

In its sample, this clonotype was seen many times. This chain links TRBV15 with TRBJ2-5; unclear D gene. Trimming removed 5 bases at V and 7 bases at J, with 20 bases between. Germline CDR1 LNHNV, CDR2 YYDKDF (reference sequence). This CDR3 is 15 amino acids long. The CDR3, as DNA: TGTGCCACCAGCGATTGGATGGTAGGGTCGAGGACCCAGTACTTC. This sequence encodes CATSDWMVGSRTQYF.

The CDR3 protein is CSAVRTGGKEQYF. For the CDR3, the DNA is TGCAGTGCTGTCCGGACAGGGGGCAAAGAGCAGTACTTC. The chain has TRBV20-1 and TRBJ2-7, with 11 bases aligning to TRBD1. The CDR3 is made up of 13 amino acids. CDR1 and CDR2 from the germline V gene are DFQATT and SNEGSKA (reference sequence). Losses at the gene ends were 5 bases for V and 7 bases for J; bases not matched to a gene: 7.

This clonotype was observed at least ten times. The chain recombines TRBV5-4 with TRBJ2-5, with a tentative D call TRBD2 (5 bases). The CDR3 has 18 amino acids. The V and J ends lost 1 base and 3 bases respectively, with 22 bases between them. Germline loops: CDR1 SGHNT, CDR2 YYREEE (reference sequence). The CDR3: CASSLSLATMLVEETQYF. Written as DNA, the CDR3 is TGTGCCAGCAGCTTGTCTTTAGCGACGATGCTTGTAGAAGAGACCCAGTACTTC.

On this clonotype itself: A read error is likely here: a far larger clone is one base away. V gene TRBV5-3 combines with J gene TRBJ2-1; D is uncertain. TRBV5-3 is an ORF; its function is uncertain. The CDR3 is 11 amino acids. V was shortened by 10 bases and J by 2 bases, with 7 bases between the two germline ends. The CDR3 reads CAGSTYNEQFF. CDR3 nucleotides: TGTGCCGGCTCTACCTACAATGAGCAGTTCTTC.

This clonotype was found many times. The chain links TRBV20-1 to TRBJ2-1; 7 bases match TRBD2. The V and J ends lost 3 bases and 4 bases, in that order; junction bases with no gene match: 6. CDR3 length equals 14 residues. The V gene's germline CDR1 is DFQATT and CDR2 SNEGSKA (reference sequence). The CDR3: CSASLGGEYNEQFF. The CDR3 coding sequence is TGCAGTGCTAGTCTGGGGGGGGAGTACAATGAGCAGTTCTTC.

This clonotype was counted at least ten times. V is TRBV28 and J is TRBJ2-1, with D possibly called TRBD1 or TRBD2 (5 bases each). Germline CDR1 and CDR2: MDHEN and SYDVKM. CDR3 size: 14 residues. The ends were cut back, 6 bases at V and 6 bases at J, with 15 bases in the middle. The CDR3: CASRQGDLRNEQFF. Written as DNA, the CDR3 is TGTGCCAGCAGACAAGGGGACCTCCGCAATGAGCAGTTCTTC.

This clonotype was detected many times. The rearrangement links TRBV20-1 to TRBJ1-1; D gene ambiguous. The length of the CDR3 is 11 residues. The V gene's germline CDR1 is DFQATT and CDR2 SNEGSKA (reference sequence). Trimming pared 8 bases from V and 5 bases from J, leaving 12 bases between. The chain's CDR3 is CSLAPGTEAFF. The DNA for the CDR3 is TGCAGTCTTGCGCCGGGGACTGAAGCTTTCTTT.

This clonotype was found many times. The chain has TRBV6-2 or TRBV6-3 and TRBJ2-3; D might be TRBD1 or TRBD2, each matching 5 bases. The V gene's germline CDR1 is MNHEY and CDR2 SVGEGT. The CDR3 is 14 amino acids. V lost 6 bases and J 3 bases, leaving 13 bases between the germline ends. The CDR3 coding sequence is TGTGCCAGCAGCCTGGGGCGAGGGACAGATACGCAGTATTTT. Translated, it gives CASSLGRGTDTQYF.

This clonotype came up many times. The chain recombines TRBV20-1 with TRBJ2-1, with 9 positions matching TRBD2. V gave up 3 bases and J gave up 4 bases; unmatched junction bases: 4. The CDR3 length is 14 residues. Germline-derived CDR1 and CDR2 are DFQATT and SNEGSKA (reference sequence). CDR3 nucleotides: TGCAGTGCTAGCGGGACTAGCAGTTACAATGAGCAGTTCTTC. Translated, it gives CSASGTSSYNEQFF.

With regard to this clonotype: This probably arose from a read error, given a far larger clone one base away. The chain combines TRBV24-1 with TRBJ2-7; 9 nucleotides align to TRBD2. The germline gives CDR1 KGHDR, CDR2 SFDVKD. CDR3 length equals 15 residues. The CDR3 here is CTSNHWREGSYEQYF. The CDR3 DNA follows: TGTACCAGCAATCACTGGCGGGAGGGATCCTACGAGCAGTACTTC.

This clonotype was seen at least ten times. The chain recombines TRBV5-1 with TRBJ2-7; D perhaps matches TRBD1 (6 bases). The germline V gene has CDR1 SGHRS and CDR2 YFSETQ. The CDR3 sequence is 14 residues long. The germline V and J ends were trimmed by 0 bases and 2 bases, with 9 bases remaining between them. CDR3 sequence: CASSLEGVPYEQYF. For the CDR3, the DNA is TGCGCCAGCAGCTTGGAGGGGGTCCCCTACGAGCAGTACTTC. Filled out from reference TRBV5-1 and TRBJ2-7, the complete variable domain reads KAGVTQTPRYLIKTRGQQVTLSCSPISGHRSVSWYQQTPGQGLQFLFEYFSETQRNKGNFPGRFSGRQFSNSRSEMNVSTLELGDSALYLCASSLEGVPYEQYFGPGTRLTVT.

This sequence joins TRBV10-3 and TRBJ2-5; 9 nucleotides line up with TRBD2. The CDR3 runs 13 residues. Per germline, CDR1 ENHRY and CDR2 SYGVKD. The junction had 0 bases not matched to a gene; V was cut back by 4 bases and J by 3 bases. The chain's CDR3 is CAISVAGEETQYF. The DNA of the CDR3 is TGTGCCATCAGTGTAGCGGGGGAAGAGACCCAGTACTTC.

This clonotype has only a few counts. The V and J genes are TRBV5-4 and TRBJ2-7, with a weak D call TRBD1 (6 bases). Germline CDR1 reads SGHNT; CDR2 reads YYREEE (reference sequence). V lost 5 bases, J lost 6 bases, and 18 bases lay in between. The CDR3 is 14 residues long. CDR3 residues: CASRVRDMPGEQYF. CDR3 DNA sequence: TGTGCCAGCAGGGTCCGGGACATGCCCGGCGAGCAGTACTTC.

Ten or more counts support this clonotype. V gene TRBV30 combines with J gene TRBJ1-4, with D hard to call. The V end was cut by 4 bases, the J end by 0 bases, with 3 bases between. There are 12 residues in the CDR3. Germline V CDR1 and CDR2: GTSNPN, SVGIG (reference sequence). CDR3 region: CAWTSTNEKLFF. The DNA for the CDR3 is TGTGCCTGGACATCAACTAATGAAAAACTGTTTTTT.

This clonotype was detected many times. The J gene is TRBJ2-7, the V gene TRBV10-1, with D perhaps matching TRBD1 (6 bases). CDR1 is WNHNN, CDR2 SYGVQD, per germline (reference sequence). This CDR3 is 13 amino acids long. V lost 4 bases and J lost 7, with 14 bases in between. CDR3 coding DNA: TGCGCCAGCAGTGCCGGACAGTACAGGGAGCAGTACTTC. It is translated as CASSAGQYREQYF.

The sample holds many counts of this clonotype. V usage is TRBV12-3 or TRBV12-4 and J usage is TRBJ2-2, with 10 bases fitting TRBD1. Trimming removed 7 bases from V and 7 bases from J; junction bases left unmatched: 9. This CDR3 spans 15 amino acids. CDR3 in amino acids: CASTQGQGSGGELFF. The CDR3 nucleotides are TGTGCCAGCACCCAGGGACAGGGGTCCGGCGGGGAGCTGTTTTTT.

The chain joins TRBV21-1 to TRBJ2-1; TRBD1, the table's D call, lacks a check against the DNA. TRBV21-1 is a documented pseudogene. The CDR3 spans 15 residues. DNA of the CDR3: TGTGCCAGCAGCCTAAACAGGGGGCATAGGAATGAGCAGTTCTTC. Residues: CASSLNRGHRNEQFF.

This clonotype was observed many times. The chain is built from TRBV20-1 and TRBJ1-5, with D unclear. With 2 bases removed from V and 0 bases from J, the gap between germline ends came to 14 bases. The CDR3 consists of 16 residues. CDR1 and CDR2 from the germline V gene are DFQATT and SNEGSKA (reference sequence). The CDR3 protein is CSARLGGFYSNQPQHF. The DNA of the CDR3 is TGCAGTGCTAGATTGGGTGGATTTTATAGCAATCAGCCCCAGCATTTT.

This clonotype was recorded many times. The chain combines TRBV28 with TRBJ2-3; TRBD2 matches 12 bases. This CDR3 contains 17 residues. V was pared by 2 bases and J by 6 bases, with 9 bases of the junction left unmatched. Germline V lookup: CDR1 MDHEN, CDR2 SYDVKM. Written as DNA, the CDR3 is TGTGCCAGCAGTTTAGCCTTGCGACTAGCGGGAGAGGATACGCAGTATTTT. Translated, it gives CASSLALRLAGEDTQYF.

This sequence joins TRBV12-3 or TRBV12-4 and TRBJ2-5; TRBD2 matches 7 bases. The CDR3 extends over 15 amino acids. The V gene end was trimmed by 6 bases and the J gene end by 1 base; junction bases not matched to a gene: 8. The CDR3 sequence is CASRASASGQETQYF. CDR3 coding DNA: TGTGCCAGCAGGGCATCGGCTAGCGGCCAAGAGACCCAGTACTTC.

This clonotype was seen at least ten times. The chain employs TRBV7-2 and TRBJ2-7; D may be TRBD1 or TRBD2 (5 bases each). Germline values: CDR1 SGHTA, CDR2 FQGNSA. Between the trimmed V and J ends, which lost 1 base and 6 bases, there was a span of 13 bases. The CDR3 totals 14 residues. As DNA, the CDR3 is TGTGCCAGCAGCTTAGGGGGACCCGTTAGCGAGCAGTACTTC. Translation: CASSLGGPVSEQYF.

This clonotype was counted at least ten times. This chain uses TRBV26 with TRBJ2-7. TRBV26 is annotated as a pseudogene. The CDR3 is 10 residues long. CDR3 protein: CASSRYEQYF. For the CDR3, the DNA is TGTGCCAGCAGTCGCTACGAGCAGTACTTC.

The chain links TRBV19 to TRBJ2-2; TRBD1 agrees at 7 bases. Germline V CDR1 and CDR2: LNHDA, SQIVND (reference sequence). V was pared by 7 bases and J by 3 bases, with 8 bases of the junction left unmatched. The CDR3 runs to 15 residues. CDR3 loop: CASKPGQRDTGELFF. The CDR3 nucleotides are TGTGCCAGTAAACCGGGACAGAGAGACACCGGGGAGCTGTTTTTT.

As for this clonotype: A single base is all that separates this from a far larger clone, so a read error is likely. The chain combines TRBV19 with TRBJ2-1; D is perhaps TRBD1 or TRBD2 (5 bases each). CDR3 length: 15 amino acids. From germline, CDR1 is LNHDA and CDR2 SQIVND (reference sequence). Trimming took 1 base from V and 10 from J, leaving 17 bases between them. CDR3 sequence (DNA): TGTGCCAGTAGTATAGGTGGGGGAATCTCCTACGAGCAGTTCTTC. Translating gives CASSIGGGISYEQFF.